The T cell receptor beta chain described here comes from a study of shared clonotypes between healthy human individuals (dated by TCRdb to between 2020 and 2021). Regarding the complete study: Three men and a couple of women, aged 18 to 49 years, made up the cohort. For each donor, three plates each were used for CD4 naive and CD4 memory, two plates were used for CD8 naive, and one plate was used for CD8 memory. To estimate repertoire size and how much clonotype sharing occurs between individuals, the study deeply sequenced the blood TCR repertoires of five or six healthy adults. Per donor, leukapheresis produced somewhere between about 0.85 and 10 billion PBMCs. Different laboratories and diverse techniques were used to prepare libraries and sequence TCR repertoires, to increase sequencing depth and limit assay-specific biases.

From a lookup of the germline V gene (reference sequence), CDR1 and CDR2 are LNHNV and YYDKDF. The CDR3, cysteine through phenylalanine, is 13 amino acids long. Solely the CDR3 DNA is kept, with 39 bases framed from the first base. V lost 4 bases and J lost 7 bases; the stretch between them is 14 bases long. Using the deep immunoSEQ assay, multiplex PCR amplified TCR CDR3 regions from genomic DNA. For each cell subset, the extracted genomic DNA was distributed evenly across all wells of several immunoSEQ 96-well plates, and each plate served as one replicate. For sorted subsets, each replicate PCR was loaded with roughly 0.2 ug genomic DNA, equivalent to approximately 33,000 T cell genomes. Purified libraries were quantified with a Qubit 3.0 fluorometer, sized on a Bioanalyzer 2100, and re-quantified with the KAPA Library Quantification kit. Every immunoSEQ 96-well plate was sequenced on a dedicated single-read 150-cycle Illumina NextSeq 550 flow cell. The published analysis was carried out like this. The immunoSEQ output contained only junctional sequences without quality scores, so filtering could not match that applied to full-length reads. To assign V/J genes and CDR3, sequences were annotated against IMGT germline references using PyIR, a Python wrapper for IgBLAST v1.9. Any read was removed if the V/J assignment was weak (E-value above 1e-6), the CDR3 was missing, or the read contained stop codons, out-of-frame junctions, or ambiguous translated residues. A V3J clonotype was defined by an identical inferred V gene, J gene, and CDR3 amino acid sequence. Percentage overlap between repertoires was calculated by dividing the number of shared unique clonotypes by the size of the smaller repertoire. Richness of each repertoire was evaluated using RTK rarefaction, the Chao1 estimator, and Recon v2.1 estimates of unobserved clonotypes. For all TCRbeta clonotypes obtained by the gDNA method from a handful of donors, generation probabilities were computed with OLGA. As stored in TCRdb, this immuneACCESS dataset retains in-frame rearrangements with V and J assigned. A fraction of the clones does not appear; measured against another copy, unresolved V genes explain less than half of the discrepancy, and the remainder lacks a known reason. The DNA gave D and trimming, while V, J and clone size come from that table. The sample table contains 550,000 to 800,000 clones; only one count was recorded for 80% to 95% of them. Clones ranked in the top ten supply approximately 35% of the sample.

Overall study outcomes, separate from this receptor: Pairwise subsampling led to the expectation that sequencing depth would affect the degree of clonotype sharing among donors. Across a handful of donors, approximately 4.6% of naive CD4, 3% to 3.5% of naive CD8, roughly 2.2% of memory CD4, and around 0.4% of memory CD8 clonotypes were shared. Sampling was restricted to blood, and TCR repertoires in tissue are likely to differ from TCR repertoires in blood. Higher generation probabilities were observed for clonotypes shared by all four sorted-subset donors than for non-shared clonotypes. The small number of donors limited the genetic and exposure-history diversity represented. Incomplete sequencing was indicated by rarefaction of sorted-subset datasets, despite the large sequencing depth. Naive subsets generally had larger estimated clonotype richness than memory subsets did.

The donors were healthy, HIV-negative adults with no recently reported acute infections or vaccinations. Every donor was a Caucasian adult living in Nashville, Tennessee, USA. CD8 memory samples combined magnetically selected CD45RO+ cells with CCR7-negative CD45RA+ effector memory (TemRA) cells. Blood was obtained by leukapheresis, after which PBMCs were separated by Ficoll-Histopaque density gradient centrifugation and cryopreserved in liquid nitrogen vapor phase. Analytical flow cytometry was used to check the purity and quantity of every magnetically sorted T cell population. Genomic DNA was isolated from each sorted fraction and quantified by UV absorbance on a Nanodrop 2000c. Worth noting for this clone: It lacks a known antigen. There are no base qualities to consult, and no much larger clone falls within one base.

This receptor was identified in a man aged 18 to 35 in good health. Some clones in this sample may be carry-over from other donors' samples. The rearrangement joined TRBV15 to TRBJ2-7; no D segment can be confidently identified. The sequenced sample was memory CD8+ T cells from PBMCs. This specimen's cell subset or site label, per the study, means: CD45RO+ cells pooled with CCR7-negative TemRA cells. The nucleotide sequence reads TGTGCCACCAGCATCGACCTCCCTGGGGAGCAGTACTTC. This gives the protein CATSIDLPGEQYF.